This TCR beta chain was sequenced in a study of shared clonotypes between healthy human individuals. Background on the study: CD8 memory received one plate per donor, CD8 naive two, CD4 memory three and CD4 naive three.

On sorted subsets, replicate PCRs used roughly 220 ng DNA, or 30,000 or so T cell genomes. Sequenced by immunoSEQ multiplex PCR; TCRdb stores in-frame clones only, minus some. The table lists about 600,000 clones, almost 97% of them singletons. Trimming removed 5 bases at V and 4 bases at J, with 12 bases between. Germline CDR1 reads MDHEN; CDR2 reads SYDVKM. The CDR3 runs 13 residues. Healthy HIV-negative adults without recent acute infections or vaccinations served as donors. The study drew all its donors from Caucasian adults living in Nashville, Tennessee. Sequencing was carried out using naive CD4+ T cells sorted from blood. Subset described: CD45RA+ positively selected. The source of this sequence is a woman between 25 and 40 years old in good health. The rearrangement joins TRBV28 to TRBJ2-7; weak D call: TRBD1 (6 bases). The CDR3, as DNA: TGTGCCAGCAGTCGGACAGCTTATTACGAGCAGTACTTC. Translating it yields CASSRTAYYEQYF.